This T cell receptor beta chain was captured by sequencing in a study of human T cells and chemical hapten exposure. In the study overall: Weekly administration of diphenylcyclopropenone to the scalp of patients continued throughout the approximately 23-week study.

Trimming pared 0 bases from V and 9 bases from J, leaving 15 bases between. The CDR3 consists of 15 residues. Germline assignment: CDR1 MGHRA and CDR2 YSYEKL. The study's library attached unique molecular identifiers to single cDNA molecules. Authors' data handling: Samples ranged from about 23,224 to 690,600 TCRs, with a median of approximately 100,000. MiXCR, run by TCRdb on the RACE reads, gives a single entry per CDR3 protein. TCRdb assigned the V and J calls; the authors' analysis was not used. Here the sample spans under 200,000 distinct CDR3 sequences, approximately 30% being singletons. Time point meaning: patch test 3, about 24 weeks after DPC sensitization. Treatment reported: therapeutic diphenylcyclopropenone sensitization with weekly scalp DPC.

The V call is TRBV4-1, the J call TRBJ1-5; D is perhaps TRBD1 (5 bases). The source is a woman under 30 with alopecia areata. Some clones in this sample may be carry-over from other donors' samples. Here the sequenced sample was whole blood, taken in connection with sensitization to the hapten diphenylcyclopropenone (DPC). The CDR3 region is CASSQEGEGRWPQHF. Written as DNA, the CDR3 is TGCGCCAGCAGCCAAGAAGGGGAAGGTCGGTGGCCCCAGCATTTT.